This T cell receptor (beta chain) was documented in a study of blood T cells in healthy people across ages. Combining a sample-barcoded 5' primer with a J-beta primer mix, a second PCR ran for about 7 to 12 cycles. TCRdb fed the 5' RACE reads into MiXCR, producing one record per CDR3 protein. Of about a million distinct CDR3 sequences in the sample, roughly 51% are singletons; the top ten hold roughly 23%. This clonotype was recorded a few times. The length of the CDR3 is 13 residues. Germline-derived CDR1 and CDR2 are MNHEY and SMNVEV (reference sequence). V shed 0 bases and J shed 9 bases, with 9 bases lying between them. Donation came from healthy Caucasian individuals in Russia who were aged about 6 to 90.

The chain links TRBV27 to TRBJ2-1; TRBD2 might be the D (5 bases). Sequences were obtained from blood. The receptor's source is a woman aged 60 to 75 in good health. The CDR3 protein is CASSLSVGGEQFF. In nucleotides, the CDR3 is TGTGCCAGCAGTTTATCCGTAGGAGGTGAGCAGTTCTTC.